One and the same sample provided the 22 T cell receptor beta chains below, sequenced in a study of blood T cell repertoires in COVID-19. Only in-frame clones appear in the TCRdb table, and some are missing; sequencing was by immunoSEQ multiplex PCR. The data hold about 95,000 clones, with 70% to 90% observed a single time. Sequenced sample: peripheral blood. These receptors all come from a human donor in a cohort sampled during active COVID-19.

The chain recombines TRBV5-6 with TRBJ1-2; TRBD1 agrees at 7 bases. The CDR3 contains 15 residues. Germline V gives CDR1 SGHDT, CDR2 YYEEEE. V trimming: 0 bases; J trimming: 1 base; junction bases outside the gene matches: 3. CDR3 sequence (DNA): TGTGCCAGCAGCTTGGTGGGACAGCTTAACTATGGCTACACCTTC. Protein sequence: CASSLVGQLNYGYTF.

This clone was seen only once. The gene calls are TRBV2 and TRBJ1-1; D is perhaps TRBD1 (6 bases). V was shortened by 3 bases and J by 1 base, with 9 bases between the two germline ends. From germline, CDR1 is SNHLY and CDR2 FYNNEI. The CDR3 has 14 amino acids. Here the CDR3 DNA reads TGTGCCAGCAGTGACGCCAGGGGGAACACTGAAGCTTTCTTT. Its translation: CASSDARGNTEAFF.

This clone was seen only once. The chain recombines TRBV7-2 with TRBJ2-5; D might be TRBD2 (7 bases). Deletions cut 2 bases from V and 1 base from J, with 14 bases between. Germline lookup yields CDR1 SGHTA and CDR2 FQGNSA. The CDR3 runs to 16 residues. Here the CDR3 reads CASSLYRGGRQETQYF. CDR3 DNA: TGTGCCAGCAGCTTATATCGCGGGGGCCGCCAAGAGACCCAGTACTTC.

The chain couples TRBV5-1 to TRBJ2-2; D is ambiguous. The length of the CDR3 is 15 residues. Germline V gene lookup returns CDR1 SGHRS and CDR2 YFSETQ. Trimming left V 2 bases short and J 5 bases short, with 13 bases between. The CDR3 reads CASSLETFLTGELFF. The CDR3 DNA sequence: TGCGCCAGCAGCTTAGAGACTTTCTTGACCGGGGAGCTGTTTTTT.

The chain combines TRBV5-3 with TRBJ2-1, with D tentatively TRBD1 (5 bases). TRBV5-3 is given ORF status, its function remaining uncertain. Trimming took 0 bases from V and 7 from J, leaving 20 bases between them. CDR3 length: 17 amino acids. In DNA form, the CDR3 reads TGTGCCAGAAGCTTGGCCGTAGGGGCAGGTTGTATGAATGAGCAGTTCTTC. This encodes CARSLAVGAGCMNEQFF.

The chain carries TRBV7-9 and TRBJ2-7; 7 bases agree with TRBD1. The length of the CDR3 is 16 residues. Trimming took 3 bases from V and 3 from J; bases not matched to a gene: 11. The V gene's germline CDR1 is SEHNR and CDR2 FQNEAQ (reference sequence). CDR3 region: CASSFKQDRALYEQYF. The DNA of the CDR3 is TGTGCCAGCAGCTTCAAACAAGACAGGGCCCTCTACGAGCAGTACTTC.

This chain connects TRBV28 to TRBJ1-1; no clear D gene. The germline CDR1 and CDR2 sequences are MDHEN and SYDVKM. The V gene lost 4 bases and the J gene lost 5 bases, with 11 bases spanning the gap. The CDR3 spans 13 residues. The CDR3 bases are TGTGCCAGCAGTTGGGCCCGCATGACTGAAGCTTTCTTT. This encodes CASSWARMTEAFF.

The chain is built from TRBV6-4 and TRBJ1-5, with unresolved D. Germline CDR1 MRHNA, CDR2 SNTAGT. V lost 5 bases to trimming and J lost 5 bases, with 16 bases between them. The CDR3 covers 15 residues. CDR3 sequence reads: CASSLEDGEHQPQHF. The DNA of the CDR3 is TGTGCCAGCAGTCTTGAAGACGGGGAGCATCAGCCCCAGCATTTT.

V usage is TRBV6-7 and J usage is TRBJ1-1, with D unclear. TRBV6-7 falls under the ORF class, with uncertain function. This CDR3 comprises 12 residues. V was cut by 7 bases and J by 1 base, with 7 bases left in between. CDR3 region: CASNRGNTEAFF. CDR3 nucleotides: TGTGCCAGCAATAGAGGGAACACTGAAGCTTTCTTT.

The chain employs TRBV21-1 and TRBJ1-6; the D call of TRBD1 is as the table states it, not checked on the DNA. TRBV21-1 corresponds to a pseudogene. The CDR3 runs to 17 residues. The CDR3 region has the DNA TGTGCCAGCAGCAAAGATTTCGGGACAGAGCTTAATTCACCCCTCCACTTT. Residues: CASSKDFGTELNSPLHF.

The chain joins TRBV6-5 to TRBJ2-7; D is possibly TRBD1 (5 bases). The CDR3 loop spans 12 amino acids. Looked up from germline, CDR1 is MNHEY and CDR2 is SVGAGI. The V and J ends lost 10 bases and 0 bases respectively, with 10 bases between them. CDR3 in amino acids: CATKDTSYEQYF. The CDR3 DNA is TGTGCCACCAAGGACACCTCCTACGAGCAGTACTTC.

This chain joins TRBV9 and TRBJ1-4, with D uncertain. The V and J ends lost 0 bases and 5 bases respectively, with 11 bases between them. Germline lookup yields CDR1 SGDLS and CDR2 YYNGEE. CDR3 size: 15 residues. CDR3 nucleotides: TGTGCCAGCAGCGTAGTAGAGGGCGGGAATGAAAAACTGTTTTTT. Its translation: CASSVVEGGNEKLFF.

The chain combines TRBV7-3 with TRBJ2-2; the match to TRBD1 covers 11 bases. This CDR3 is built from 17 residues. The germline V gene encodes CDR1 SGHTA and CDR2 FQGTGA. The J segment lost 0 bases and the V segment lost 8 bases, leaving 8 bases of the junction unmatched. CDR3 in amino acids: CASSAGQGESNTGELFF. CDR3 in DNA: TGTGCCAGCTCCGCGGGACAGGGGGAATCGAACACCGGGGAGCTGTTTTTT.

The genes are TRBV7-3 and TRBJ2-2; 12 bases map to TRBD2. The CDR3 has 16 amino acids. Germline V gene sequence: CDR1 SGHTA, CDR2 FQGTGA. V lost 4 bases to trimming and J lost 6 bases; unmatched junction nucleotides: 6. CDR3 nucleotides: TGTGCCAGCAGCTCCCCTAGCGGGGGGGCTCCCGGGGAGCTGTTTTTT. The encoded protein is CASSSPSGGAPGELFF.

The chain couples TRBV11-2 to TRBJ2-7; 7 nucleotides agree with TRBD2. The junction had 13 bases not matched to a gene; V was cut back by 8 bases and J by 6 bases. The CDR3 consists of 14 residues. The germline CDR1 and CDR2 sequences are SGHAT and FQNNGV. The CDR3 coding sequence is TGTGCCAGCCGGAAGGGAGGGGCGCCTCGCGAGCAGTACTTC. Its translation: CASRKGGAPREQYF.

The CDR3 nucleotides are TGTGCCATCAGCCCGACAGGGTATGGCGAGCAGTACTTC. Encoded protein: CAISPTGYGEQYF. The rearrangement links TRBV10-3 to TRBJ2-7; 7 nucleotides align to TRBD1. CDR1 is ENHRY and CDR2 is SYGVKD in the germline V gene. This CDR3 contains 13 residues. Trimming took 6 bases from V and 6 from J; bases not matched to a gene: 8.

V is TRBV14 and J is TRBJ2-2; 9 nucleotides match TRBD1. This CDR3 comprises 17 residues. CDR1 and CDR2 (germline): SGHDN, FVKESK. J was trimmed by 6 bases and V by 2 bases; bases with no gene match: 10. CDR3 sequence: CASSQSLGTGKPGELFF. In DNA form, the CDR3 reads TGTGCCAGCAGCCAATCCCTCGGGACAGGGAAACCCGGGGAGCTGTTTTTT.

The chain uses TRBV5-6 and TRBJ1-5, with no clear D. The length of the CDR3 is 15 residues. The germline gives CDR1 SGHDT, CDR2 YYEEEE. Trimming removed 0 bases at V and 1 base at J, with 8 bases between. In DNA form, the CDR3 reads TGTGCCAGCAGCTTGGCTCTTACAAGCAATCAGCCCCAGCATTTT. The encoded protein is CASSLALTSNQPQHF. Full variable domain (remainder filled in from reference TRBV5-6 and TRBJ1-5): DAGVTQSPTHLIKTRGQQVTLRCSPKSGHDTVSWYQQALGQGPQFIFQYYEEEERQRGNFPDRFSGHQFPNYSSELNVNALLLGDSALYLCASSLALTSNQPQHFGDGTRLSIL.

This clone was recorded only once. The V gene is TRBV6-2 or TRBV6-3, the J gene TRBJ2-1, with 9 bases matching TRBD2. The ends lost 2 bases at V and 6 bases at J; junction bases unmatched: 2. The CDR3 is 14 residues long. Germline loops: CDR1 MNHEY, CDR2 SVGEGT. The CDR3 nucleotides read TGTGCCAGCAGTTACGCGGGGGGGCCCAATGAGCAGTTCTTC. Its translation is CASSYAGGPNEQFF.

This clone was observed a few times. In DNA, the CDR3 is TGTGCCAGTAGTTACGGCACCGGGGAGCTGTTTTTT. This codes for CASSYGTGELFF. The genes are TRBV19 and TRBJ2-2; D is undetermined. This CDR3 comprises 12 residues. The V end lost 5 bases, the J end lost 4 bases, and 5 bases lay between the germline ends. CDR1 and CDR2 from the germline V gene are LNHDA and SQIVND (reference sequence). Complete variable domain (other parts from reference TRBV19 and TRBJ2-2): DGGITQSPKYLFRKEGQNVTLSCEQNLNHDAMYWYRQDPGQGLRLIYYSQIVNDFQKGDIAEGYSVSREKKESFPLTVTSAQKNPTAFYLCASSYGTGELFFGEGSRLTVL.

The chain is built from TRBV7-8 and TRBJ2-2; possible D gene TRBD1, 6 bases. V lost 1 base to trimming and J lost 0 bases, with 12 bases between them. Germline CDR1 and CDR2: SGHVS and FQNEAQ. This CDR3 has 17 amino acids. Written as DNA, the CDR3 is TGTGCCAGCAGCTTAGGCTGGACAGCGGCGAACACCGGGGAGCTGTTTTTT. It is translated as CASSLGWTAANTGELFF.

The chain is built from TRBV10-3 and TRBJ1-5; D call uncertain. Germline loops: CDR1 ENHRY, CDR2 SYGVKD. This CDR3 is built from 15 residues. V gave up 0 bases and J gave up 0 bases, with 6 bases separating them. For the CDR3, the DNA is TGTGCCATCAGTGAGTCGAGTAGTAGCAATCAGCCCCAGCATTTT. Protein sequence: CAISESSSSNQPQHF.